The clone carrying this T cell receptor (beta chain) appeared a few times. Its antigen is unknown. This record belongs to a study of beta chain features in type 1 diabetes. Study-level background: Across the samples, 107,917,701 sorted cells were examined in total.

Study-wide points: TCRB CDR3 length was moderately but significantly reduced in all four CD4+ subsets of Type 1 diabetes patients. Reads derived from cDNA could over-represent cells showing high TCR expression.

Germline CDR1 is SQVTM and CDR2 is ANQGSEA. This CDR3 contains 12 residues. Trimming took off 6 bases at V and 4 bases at J, with 12 bases between the two ends. Every sorted population was more than 95% pure. What was sequenced were expressed TCRB transcripts, since all of the isolated RNA had been reverse transcribed. Method: immunoSEQ multiplex PCR; TCRdb's copy keeps in-frame clones and lacks some. The sample gives around 250,000 clones, over 20% of which show up once; 0.028% is in the top ten. Material: naive CD4+ T cells from blood. The chain has TRBV29-1 and TRBJ2-5; D unclear. The TCR comes from a middle-aged woman with type 1 diabetes. The CDR3 DNA reads as TGCAGCGTCAGACTTTTAACAGAGACCCAGTACTTC. Its translation: CSVRLLTETQYF.